Detailed here is one TCR beta chain. Both 60 Vbeta primers and 13 Jbeta primers went into the PCR. TCRdb keeps only in-frame clones here, not all; method: immunoSEQ multiplex PCR. Seen in this sample are 130,000 to 150,000 clones; the ten most common clones hold 1.5% to 2%. V gave up 1 base and J gave up 7 bases, with 10 bases separating them. Germline V gene lookup returns CDR1 MGHRA and CDR2 YSYEKL. This CDR3 has 14 residues. This record belongs to a study of cytomegalovirus exposure and HLA in healthy donors. V and J are TRBV4-1 and TRBJ1-4; a possible D gene is TRBD1 (6 bases). This TCR came from a woman aged 45-59 years in good health and CMV-seronegative. The sequenced sample consisted of PBMCs. The CDR3 protein is CASSQGRGPEKLFF. The CDR3 DNA reads TGCGCCAGCAGCCAAGGGCGGGGGCCTGAAAAACTGTTTTTT.